These T cell receptor beta chains were read from a single sample in a study of post-analysis software for immune sequencing data. Each CDR3 protein is one row after TCRdb ran MiXCR on the PCR reads. The sample contains hundreds of thousands of distinct CDR3 sequences, roughly 27% of which appear only once. Sequencing was done on a sample of blood. The receptors shown here come from a girl under 18 with multiple sclerosis. Both conserved end residues are part of each CDR3. A D gene is named only where the DNA matches it firmly. Only some rows state a clone size, as once, few, many or a class for expanded clones.

j_call,v_call,d_call,clone_size,cdr3_nt,cdr3_aa
TRBJ1-2,TRBV20-1,TRBD1,few,TGCAGTGCTATTCGACAGGGACAAGGCTATGGCTACACCTTC,CSAIRQGQGYGYTF
TRBJ2-1,TRBV4-3,TRBD1,few,TGCGCCAGCAGCCAAGACGCGACAGGGGCTAGCAATGAGCAGTTCTTC,CASSQDATGASNEQFF
TRBJ2-3,TRBV6-1,-,few,TGTGCCAGCGGTAGCGGTTCGGGCACAGATACGCAGTATTTT,CASGSGSGTDTQYF
TRBJ2-1,TRBV12-3/TRBV12-4,TRBD1,-,TGTGCCAGCAGCCCGTACTCCGACAGGGTACATGAGCAGTTCTTC,CASSPYSDRVHEQFF
TRBJ2-1,TRBV5-1,TRBD2,few,TGCGCCAGCAGCTGGAAACCAGGACTAGGGGTGCCCTATGAGCAGTTCTTC,CASSWKPGLGVPYEQFF
TRBJ2-7,TRBV6-2/TRBV6-3,TRBD2,few,TGTGCCAGCAGTTACTCAGGACTAGCGGGCCCTTCGGCTTACGAGCAGTACTTC,CASSYSGLAGPSAYEQYF
TRBJ2-7,TRBV7-2,TRBD2,few,TGTGCCAGCAGCTTAGCGCGGGGACTAGCGGGAGGGGCCTACGAGCAGTACTTC,CASSLARGLAGGAYEQYF
TRBJ1-5,TRBV3-1,-,-,TGTGCCAGCAGCCAAGGGCTTGGTTTGGCCCAGCATTTT,CASSQGLGLAQHF
TRBJ2-1,TRBV12-3/TRBV12-4,TRBD1,few,TGTGCCAGCACACTCCCCCCGGGACAGGGTGGCAATGAGCAGTTCTTC,CASTLPPGQGGNEQFF
TRBJ1-1,TRBV20-1,-,-,TGCAGTGCTAGAGATGGGGAGAACGCTGAAGCTTTCTTT,CSARDGENAEAFF
TRBJ2-6,TRBV9,-,-,TGTGCCGGCAGCGTAAATTCTGGGGCCAACGTCCTGACTTTC,CAGSVNSGANVLTF
TRBJ1-2,TRBV5-1,-,few,TGCGCCAGCAGCCCGGATCCGGGACTGTCATCGGGCTACACCTTC,CASSPDPGLSSGYTF
TRBJ1-5,TRBV4-1,-,few,TGCGCCAGCAGCCAAGACGACAGTTTGTATCAGCCCCAGCATTTT,CASSQDDSLYQPQHF
TRBJ2-1,TRBV3-1,TRBD1,few,TGTGCCAGCAGCCCTGATCGGGACAGCAATGAGCAGTTCTTC,CASSPDRDSNEQFF
TRBJ2-3,TRBV6-5,-,few,TGTGCCAGCAGTTACCCAAAGGGGGGCGGGGAATCTAGCACAGATACGCAGTATTTT,CASSYPKGGGESSTDTQYF
TRBJ2-4,TRBV5-6,-,few,TGTGCCAGCAGCTTGGGTGACAGGATCCTCTCCGGGCAGTACTTC,CASSLGDRILSGQYF
TRBJ1-2,TRBV20-1,-,-,TGCAGTGCTAGAATTTCAGGGAAAGCCTATGGCTACACCTTC,CSARISGKAYGYTF
TRBJ2-5,TRBV12-3/TRBV12-4,-,many,TGTGCCAGCAGTTCCGGGCAAGAGACCCAGTACTTC,CASSSGQETQYF
TRBJ2-3,TRBV6-1,-,few,TGTGCCAGCAGTGCCACTAGGGTCACAGATACGCAGTATTTT,CASSATRVTDTQYF
TRBJ2-5,TRBV29-1,-,many,TGCAGCGTTGCCCCCGCCCGGGACGGGGAGACCCAGTACTTC,CSVAPARDGETQYF
TRBJ2-1,TRBV6-2/TRBV6-3,TRBD2,few,TGTGCCAGCGTTCCCGCGAAGGGCGGCGGGGGGAAGTACAATGAGCAGTTCTTC,CASVPAKGGGGKYNEQFF
TRBJ2-1,TRBV5-1,TRBD2,-,TGCGCCAGCAGCTTGGCCGGATCTAGCGGGGGCGGTTTGAGGTTCTTC,CASSLAGSSGGGLRFF
TRBJ1-2,TRBV6-5,TRBD1,few,TGTGCCAGCAGTTATAACGCGCCAGGGACAGGGTCAGACAGCTACACCTTC,CASSYNAPGTGSDSYTF
TRBJ1-1,TRBV7-9,-,-,TGTGCCAGCAGCCCCGACTGGGTCGGGACTGAAGCTTTCTTT,CASSPDWVGTEAFF
TRBJ2-3,TRBV13,-,-,TGTGCCAGCAGCTTAGGCGCGGCGGCAGATACGCAGTATTTT,CASSLGAAADTQYF
TRBJ2-2,TRBV7-9,-,few,TGTGCCAGCAGCCTCCGGGCCACCGGGGAGCTGTTTTTT,CASSLRATGELFF
TRBJ2-5,TRBV5-1,-,-,TGCGCCAGCAGCCGGGACGGATTTTACAATGAGCAGTACTTC,CASSRDGFYNEQYF
TRBJ1-4,TRBV29-1,-,many,TGCAGCGTAGAGACAGGTGAAAAACTGTTTTTT,CSVETGEKLFF
TRBJ2-5,TRBV24-1,TRBD1,-,TGTGCCACCAGTGACCCGGGACAGGGACAAGAGACCCAGTACTTC,CATSDPGQGQETQYF
TRBJ1-1,TRBV5-1,-,few,TGCGCCAGCAGCTTAACAGGGAGAGACACTGAAGCTTTCTTT,CASSLTGRDTEAFF
TRBJ2-7,TRBV6-5,TRBD2,-,TGTGCCAGCAGGTCGACTAGCGGGGGATACTACGAGCAGTACTTC,CASRSTSGGYYEQYF
TRBJ2-1,TRBV20-1,-,few,TGCAGTGCTAGGCCCGGTAGTATCCCGAAGTACAATGAGCAGTTCTTC,CSARPGSIPKYNEQFF
TRBJ2-7,TRBV11-2,-,few,TGTGCCAGCAGCTTATCACCAGGGATGGACGAGCAGTACTTC,CASSLSPGMDEQYF
TRBJ1-4,TRBV5-1,-,few,TGTGCCAGCAGTTTGGGCCAAGGTAGTGGTGAAAAACTGTTTTTT,CASSLGQGSGEKLFF
TRBJ2-1,TRBV11-2,TRBD1,-,TGTGCCAGCAGCCCGACCGGGACAGGGATGAGCGAGCAGTTCTTC,CASSPTGTGMSEQFF
TRBJ2-7,TRBV12-5,-,-,TGTGCTAGTGGCTATTCAGGGAAATCCTACAATGAGCAGTACTTC,CASGYSGKSYNEQYF
TRBJ2-1,TRBV20-1,TRBD1,few,TGCAGTGCTACTGGGACAGCTATCAATGAGCAGTTCTTC,CSATGTAINEQFF
TRBJ2-7,TRBV7-8,TRBD1,-,TGTGCCAGCAGCTTTAGCTCAACAGGGGGTCCTTCCTACGAGCAGTACTTC,CASSFSSTGGPSYEQYF
TRBJ2-6,TRBV24-1,-,-,TGTGCCACCAGTGATTCGAGAGTGGGCAGCGCCCCTGGGGCCAACGTCCTGACGTTC,CATSDSRVGSAPGANVLTF
TRBJ2-5,TRBV3-1,TRBD1,few,TGTGCCAGCAGCCAAGATGTCAGGGGGGAGACCCAGTACTTC,CASSQDVRGETQYF
TRBJ1-2,TRBV5-1,-,-,TGCGCCAGCAGCCCTCGGGCCTCCGGGGACTATGGCTACACCTTC,CASSPRASGDYGYTF
TRBJ2-1,TRBV15,-,-,TGTGCCACCAGCAGACCCCGGACCGGGGTCTCCGAGCAGTTCTTC,CATSRPRTGVSEQFF
TRBJ2-1,TRBV20-1,TRBD2,-,TGCAGTGCTTGGCCCCCGAGCGGGGGCGGGTATGAGCAGTTCTTC,CSAWPPSGGGYEQFF
TRBJ1-5,TRBV20-1,-,-,TGCAGTGCTAGAGATAGGGTTAATAGCAATCAGCCCCAGCATTTT,CSARDRVNSNQPQHF
TRBJ2-1,TRBV7-2,-,-,TGTGCCAGCAGCTTAAATCGGGCCGCTAGCAGCAATGAGCAGTTCTTC,CASSLNRAASSNEQFF
TRBJ2-3,TRBV12-3/TRBV12-4,-,-,TGTGCCAGCAGTTTCGCCCCAGGGGACGGCACAGATACGCAGTATTTT,CASSFAPGDGTDTQYF
TRBJ1-1,TRBV5-1,-,few,TGCGCCAGCAGCTTGTCAGGGTCGGACCTCAACGCTGAAGCTTTCTTT,CASSLSGSDLNAEAFF
TRBJ2-5,TRBV5-6,-,-,TGTGCCAGCAGCTTGTCGCCCGGCTTGGCAGAGACCCAGTACTTC,CASSLSPGLAETQYF
TRBJ2-1,TRBV20-1,TRBD2,-,TGCAGTGTTAGCGGGACCTACAATGAGCAGTTCTTC,CSVSGTYNEQFF
TRBJ2-2,TRBV28,-,-,TGTGCCAGCAGTTCTGGGCTAGGGGCGAACACCGGGGAGCTGTTTTTT,CASSSGLGANTGELFF
TRBJ2-7,TRBV10-3,-,once,TGTGCCATCAGTGCGGACAGTGGATCCTACGAGCAGTACTTC,CAISADSGSYEQYF
TRBJ2-7,TRBV7-2,TRBD1,-,TGTGCCAGCAGCCTAGACAGGGGGGCTGACGAGCAGTACTTC,CASSLDRGADEQYF
TRBJ2-5,TRBV2,-,-,TGTGCCAGCAGTGAGGCTGGGGGAGGAGAAGAGACCCAGTACTTC,CASSEAGGGEETQYF
TRBJ2-2,TRBV20-1,TRBD1,-,TGCAGTGCTAGAGGAGCGACAGGGACGCCCGGGGAGCTGTTTTTT,CSARGATGTPGELFF
TRBJ2-1,TRBV5-1,-,-,TGCGCCAGCAGCCCCCAGGGGAGCTCCTACAATGAGCAGTTCTTC,CASSPQGSSYNEQFF
TRBJ1-2,TRBV29-1,TRBD1,-,TGCAGCGTTGAAGAGCCTCGACAGGGACTCGCGATTAACTATGGCTACACCTTC,CSVEEPRQGLAINYGYTF
TRBJ2-1,TRBV12-3/TRBV12-4,TRBD2,few,TGTGCCAGCAGTCCGCGGACTAGCGCCGAGAATGAGCAGTTCTTC,CASSPRTSAENEQFF
TRBJ2-7,TRBV7-8,TRBD2,once,TGTGCCAGCTTCCACACGGCGGCGGGAGGGCAGGGCAATGAGCAGTACTTC,CASFHTAAGGQGNEQYF
TRBJ2-5,TRBV7-2,TRBD2,few,TGTGCCAGCAGCTTGACTAGCGCACAAGAGACCCAGTACTTC,CASSLTSAQETQYF
TRBJ2-1,TRBV10-3,TRBD1,few,TGTGCCATCAGCGAGGACAGGGGGCCTTACAATGAGCAGTTCTTC,CAISEDRGPYNEQFF